Below are 32 T cell receptor beta chains sequenced from a single sample in a study of sequential checkpoint blockade in melanoma. TCRdb's table, derived via immunoSEQ multiplex PCR, lists solely in-frame clones and lacks some. Here the sample spans about 18,000 clones, 65% to 75% being singletons. The treatment: randomized to nivolumab then ipilimumab (arm A) or the reverse (arm B). The specimen comprised tumor tissue (inferred from file names), sampled from a patient given nivolumab and ipilimumab in sequence. The origin of the receptors is a human donor with melanoma.

This clone came up a few times. The rearrangement uses TRBV18 and TRBJ1-4, with 7 bases identical to TRBD1. There are 16 residues in the CDR3. With V trimmed by 4 bases and J by 5 bases, 10 bases remained unmatched. Germline CDR1 reads KGHSH; CDR2 reads LQKENI. The CDR3 here is CASSRHPGQTNEKLFF. The CDR3 DNA reads as TGTGCCAGCTCACGTCACCCGGGACAGACCAATGAAAAACTGTTTTTT.

The CDR3: CASSFDVVSTGELFF. The CDR3 region has the DNA TGTGCCAGCAGCTTTGACGTAGTGTCCACCGGGGAGCTGTTTTTT. The chain combines TRBV11-1 with TRBJ2-2; D is unresolved. The length of the CDR3 is 15 residues. The V gene lost 3 bases and the J gene lost 4 bases, with 12 bases spanning the gap. The V gene's germline CDR1 is SGHAT and CDR2 FQDESV (reference sequence).

The rearrangement links TRBV30 to TRBJ2-1, with 14 bases lining up with TRBD2. V trimming: 4 bases; J trimming: 9 bases; junction bases outside the gene matches: 5. The CDR3 covers 14 residues. Germline values: CDR1 GTSNPN, CDR2 SVGIG (reference sequence). The CDR3 bases are TGTGCCTGGACCGGGACTAGCGGGAGTCCTGAGCAGTTCTTC. This gives the protein CAWTGTSGSPEQFF.

The rearrangement links TRBV28 to TRBJ1-5, with D perhaps matching TRBD1 (5 bases). The V end lost 4 bases, the J end lost 6 bases, and 10 bases lay between the germline ends. CDR1 and CDR2 from the germline V gene are MDHEN and SYDVKM. CDR3 size: 13 residues. CDR3 protein: CASSWQGGQPQHF. In DNA, the CDR3 is TGTGCCAGCAGTTGGCAGGGCGGTCAGCCCCAGCATTTT.

The rearrangement links TRBV14 to TRBJ2-7; 10 bases are a match to TRBD1. J gave up 5 bases and V 4 bases, and 8 bases lay outside the gene matches. The CDR3 covers 15 residues. Germline values: CDR1 SGHDN, CDR2 FVKESK. The CDR3 region has the DNA TGTGCCAGCAGCCCTTATCCTGGACAGGGGGACGAGCAGTACTTC. Translated: CASSPYPGQGDEQYF.

The chain recombines TRBV5-1 with TRBJ1-1; unclear D gene. The CDR3 extends over 14 amino acids. The germline V gene encodes CDR1 SGHRS and CDR2 YFSETQ. V lost 0 bases and J lost 7, with 13 bases in between. The CDR3 reads CASSLEGTRDEAFF. CDR3 nucleotide sequence: TGCGCCAGCAGCTTGGAGGGAACTCGGGATGAAGCTTTCTTT.

The chain has TRBV10-2 and TRBJ2-2; D not certain. Trimming removed 2 bases at V and 4 bases at J, with 8 bases between. Germline-derived CDR1 and CDR2 are WSHSY and SAAADI. The CDR3 sequence is 14 residues long. The DNA for the CDR3 is TGCGCCAGCAGTGAGGATTTAGGCACCGGGGAGCTGTTTTTT. Protein: CASSEDLGTGELFF.

The rearrangement links TRBV5-1 to TRBJ2-1; possible D gene TRBD1, 5 bases. Between the trimmed V and J ends, which lost 2 bases and 7 bases, there was a span of 19 bases. The CDR3 is 16 residues long. Germline V gene sequence: CDR1 SGHRS, CDR2 YFSETQ. The CDR3 nucleotides are TGCGCCAGCAGCTTCTCTGGGGCTGGATCATGGAATGAGCAGTTCTTC. Translating gives CASSFSGAGSWNEQFF.

V usage is TRBV14 and J usage is TRBJ2-7; no definite D call. Deletions cut 1 base from V and 6 bases from J, with 10 bases between. Germline loops: CDR1 SGHDN, CDR2 FVKESK. This CDR3 spans 13 amino acids. DNA for the CDR3: TGTGCCAGCAGCCAAGCTGTACCCCTCGAGCAGTACTTC. Its translation: CASSQAVPLEQYF.

The chain has TRBV28 and TRBJ2-5, with D possibly being TRBD2 (6 bases). The V end lost 5 bases, the J end lost 0 bases, and 7 bases lay between the germline ends. The CDR3 extends over 13 amino acids. Germline V gene lookup returns CDR1 MDHEN and CDR2 SYDVKM. Here the CDR3 DNA reads TGTGCCAGCAGTCGGGGGAACCAAGAGACCCAGTACTTC. It specifies CASSRGNQETQYF.

This clone was picked up one time. The gene calls are TRBV11-1 and TRBJ1-2; perhaps TRBD1 as D (6 bases). The V gene's germline CDR1 is SGHAT and CDR2 FQDESV (reference sequence). The CDR3 contains 16 residues. V dropped 5 bases and J dropped 3 bases, with 19 bases sitting between them. Here the CDR3 DNA reads TGTGCCAGCAGCCCACGACAGACAGGAGGGGACTATGGCTACACCTTC. Translating it yields CASSPRQTGGDYGYTF.

The V gene is TRBV9, the J gene TRBJ2-1, with TRBD1 as a possible D gene (6 bases). Per germline, CDR1 SGDLS and CDR2 YYNGEE. The CDR3 is 12 residues long. Trimming removed 5 bases from V and 7 bases from J, with 10 bases in between. The CDR3 sequence: CASRSRGNEQFF. CDR3 DNA: TGTGCCAGCAGATCGAGGGGGAATGAGCAGTTCTTC.

V usage is TRBV5-4 and J usage is TRBJ1-4; 10 bases fit TRBD1. The V segment lost 4 bases and the J segment 10 bases; nucleotides outside the gene matches: 16. This CDR3 comprises 17 residues. The germline CDR1 and CDR2 sequences are SGHNT and YYREEE (reference sequence). CDR3 in amino acids: CASSLTGGKSPQLKLFF. In nucleotides, the CDR3 is TGTGCCAGCAGCCTGACAGGGGGCAAATCGCCCCAACTAAAACTGTTTTTT.

The genes are TRBV30 and TRBJ2-7; D may be TRBD1 (6 bases). The CDR3 spans 13 residues. Per germline, CDR1 GTSNPN and CDR2 SVGIG (reference sequence). V was pared by 5 bases and J by 2 bases, with 13 bases between. The CDR3 region is CAWDWQGTYEQYF. CDR3 DNA sequence: TGTGCCTGGGACTGGCAGGGGACCTACGAGCAGTACTTC.

The chain recombines TRBV11-3 with TRBJ2-1; the D is unclear. This CDR3 is built from 14 residues. V lost 7 bases and J 5 bases, leaving 15 bases between the germline ends. Germline V gives CDR1 SGHNT, CDR2 YENEEA. CDR3 coding DNA: TGTGCCAGCAAGTCTGCACTACAGAACAATGAGCAGTTCTTC. Amino acids: CASKSALQNNEQFF.

The chain uses TRBV19 and TRBJ2-1; possibly TRBD1 for D (6 bases). The CDR3 covers 13 residues. Germline CDR1 LNHDA, CDR2 SQIVND (reference sequence). V was trimmed by 7 bases and J by 4 bases, leaving 11 bases between them. Here the CDR3 reads CASTGQYYNEQFF. The CDR3 nucleotides are TGTGCCAGTACCGGACAGTATTACAATGAGCAGTTCTTC.

V and J are TRBV6-7 and TRBJ1-6; 7 bases line up with TRBD1. TRBV6-7 is placed among ORFs of uncertain function. Germline trimming cut 5 bases from V and 10 bases from J; bases unmatched to any gene: 17. This CDR3 is built from 17 residues. The DNA of the CDR3 is TGTGCCAGCAGTGAGTGGGGGATAAGACAGGGAGGATCACCCCTCCACTTT. It is translated as CASSEWGIRQGGSPLHF.

The chain uses TRBV7-5 and TRBJ1-5. TRBV7-5 constitutes a pseudogene. This CDR3 contains 15 residues. CDR3 DNA: TGTGCCAGCAGCCAAGCCGTCCAGTACAATCAGCCCCAGCATTTT. Its translation is CASSQAVQYNQPQHF.

This chain connects TRBV28 to TRBJ1-4; TRBD1 aligns across 10 bases. V lost 7 bases to trimming and J lost 11 bases; unmatched junction nucleotides: 10. CDR3 length: 14 amino acids. The V gene's germline CDR1 is MDHEN and CDR2 SYDVKM. In DNA, the CDR3 is TGTGCCAGCACCATAGGAGGGACAGGGGAGAAACTGTTTTTT. This encodes CASTIGGTGEKLFF.

This clone is classed as medium-sized. The chain couples TRBV9 to TRBJ2-7, with 8 bases fitting TRBD1. This CDR3 comprises 14 residues. Germline CDR1 SGDLS, CDR2 YYNGEE. V lost 4 bases and J lost 1; bases outside the gene matches: 4. This CDR3 reads CASSPGGGSYEQYF. CDR3 sequence (DNA): TGTGCCAGCAGCCCAGGGGGCGGTTCCTACGAGCAGTACTTC.

This chain joins TRBV12-2 and TRBJ1-2; the table's D call, TRBD1, was not checked against the DNA. TRBV12-2 is shown as a pseudogene. CDR3 length: 14 residues. CDR3: CASRFRRTGIGYTF. The CDR3 region has the DNA TGTGCAAGTCGCTTCCGTCGGACAGGGATTGGCTACACCTTC.

The chain recombines TRBV6-7 with TRBJ1-4; D not resolved. TRBV6-7 is reported as an ORF; its role is uncertain. The CDR3 consists of 13 residues. V lost 2 bases to trimming and J lost 5 bases, with 6 bases between them. CDR3 in amino acids: CASSYGRNEKLFF. The CDR3 DNA sequence: TGTGCCAGCAGTTACGGTCGAAATGAAAAACTGTTTTTT.

This rearrangement joins TRBV5-1 to TRBJ2-1, with 8 bases fitting TRBD2. The CDR3 length is 14 residues. Germline CDR1 is SGHRS and CDR2 is YFSETQ. The junction had 4 bases not matched to a gene; V was cut back by 0 bases and J by 8 bases. CDR3 coding DNA: TGCGCCAGCAGCTTGGGGACTAGCAGCGATGAGCAGTTCTTC. It codes for CASSLGTSSDEQFF.

The V and J genes are TRBV5-1 and TRBJ1-4; TRBD1 matches at 7 bases. The CDR3 covers 14 residues. Trimming removed 3 bases from V and 3 bases from J; junction bases left unmatched: 2. Germline V gene sequence: CDR1 SGHRS, CDR2 YFSETQ. The CDR3 DNA follows: TGCGCCAGCAGCTCGGGACAGCCTAATGAAAAACTGTTTTTT. It is translated as CASSSGQPNEKLFF. Full variable domain (rest looked up from reference TRBV5-1 and TRBJ1-4): KAGVTQTPRYLIKTRGQQVTLSCSPISGHRSVSWYQQTPGQGLQFLFEYFSETQRNKGNFPGRFSGRQFSNSRSEMNVSTLELGDSALYLCASSSGQPNEKLFFGSGTQLSVL.

The chain is built from TRBV7-7 and TRBJ1-3; D perhaps matches TRBD1 (5 bases). V gave up 1 base and J gave up 1 base, with 8 bases separating them. CDR1 and CDR2 from the germline V gene are SSHAT and FNYEAQ (reference sequence). The CDR3 spans 15 residues. DNA of the CDR3: TGTGCCAGCAGCTTAGGTTGGGGGTCTGGAAACACCATATATTTT. It yields the protein CASSLGWGSGNTIYF.

The chain recombines TRBV14 with TRBJ2-5; D tentatively reads TRBD1 or TRBD2 (5 bases each). This CDR3 is built from 18 residues. Trimming took 0 bases from V and 5 from J, leaving 22 bases between them. Per germline, CDR1 SGHDN and CDR2 FVKESK. CDR3 in amino acids: CASSQDRKGRRGWETQYF. In DNA form, the CDR3 reads TGTGCCAGCAGCCAAGATAGAAAGGGACGCCGAGGTTGGGAGACCCAGTACTTC.

The chain joins TRBV6-7 to TRBJ1-2; TRBD1 matches at 10 bases. TRBV6-7 is sorted into the ORF group, with uncertain function. V gave up 7 bases and J gave up 4 bases; unmatched junction bases: 6. The CDR3 extends over 14 amino acids. CDR3 sequence: CASTPGQGFYGYTF. The CDR3 DNA reads TGTGCCAGCACCCCGGGACAGGGGTTCTATGGCTACACCTTC.

The chain is built from TRBV15 and TRBJ1-2; a weak D match, TRBD1 (5 bases). V was pared by 2 bases and J by 3 bases, with 10 bases between. In germline, CDR1 is LNHNV, CDR2 YYDKDF (reference sequence). CDR3 length: 14 residues. CDR3 sequence reads: CATSRQGADYGYTF. In nucleotides, the CDR3 is TGTGCCACCAGCAGACAGGGTGCGGACTATGGCTACACCTTC. The full variable domain, in which reference TRBV15 and TRBJ1-2 provide the parts outside the CDR3, is DAMVIQNPRYQVTQFGKPVTLSCSQTLNHNVMYWYQQKSSQAPKLLFHYYDKDFNNEADTPDNFQSRRPNTSFCFLDIRSPGLGDTAMYLCATSRQGADYGYTFGSGTRLTVV.

The chain uses TRBV6-8 and TRBJ1-5; TRBD1 might be the D (5 bases). The V and J ends lost 5 bases and 2 bases respectively, with 13 bases between them. Germline CDR1 and CDR2: MNHGY and SAAAGT. The CDR3 loop spans 15 amino acids. The CDR3 sequence is CASSRWQGGNQPQHF. The CDR3 DNA is TGTGCCAGCAGTCGGTGGCAGGGCGGCAATCAGCCCCAGCATTTT.

This clone occurred a few times. The read finishes 1 residue shy of the CDR3 end, and the germline J gene is used to complete it. The gene calls are TRBV10-3 and TRBJ1-1, with 7 bases fitting TRBD1. This CDR3 contains 13 residues. The germline V gene encodes CDR1 ENHRY and CDR2 SYGVKD. V was clipped by 2 bases and J by 5 bases; unmatched bases: 2. The CDR3 here is CAISEAQGTEAFF. Partial CDR3 DNA: TGTGCCATCAGTGAGGCACAGGGGACTGAAGCTTTC.

The chain couples TRBV18 to TRBJ1-1, with TRBD1 identical over 7 bases. Germline CDR1 reads KGHSH; CDR2 reads LQKENI. The CDR3 length is 15 residues. J was trimmed by 5 bases and V by 6 bases; bases with no gene match: 12. The CDR3 here is CASSTASGGSTEAFF. CDR3 DNA sequence: TGTGCCAGCTCGACTGCATCAGGGGGGTCAACTGAAGCTTTCTTT.

The chain links TRBV7-6 to TRBJ1-1; D ambiguous. There are 15 residues in the CDR3. CDR1 and CDR2 (germline): SGHVS, FNYEAQ. V lost 2 bases and J lost 0, with 10 bases in between. The chain's CDR3 is CASSLSSGLNTEAFF. CDR3 DNA: TGTGCCAGCAGCTTAAGCTCCGGGCTGAACACTGAAGCTTTCTTT.